This is a list of T cell receptor beta chains from one sample in a study of regulatory T cells in long-lasting Graves disease. TCRdb re-called the multiplex PCR reads through MiXCR, storing one row per CDR3 protein. The sample carries roughly 300,000 distinct CDR3 sequences, around 21% recorded once. Source: peripheral blood mononuclear cells (PBMCs), taken when the disease was refractory, from a patient treated with antithyroid drugs. These receptor sequences come from a female donor with Graves disease. CDR3s include the opening cysteine and the closing phenylalanine or tryptophan. D genes are given only for firm matches.

D gene: NA
J gene: TRBJ1-1
V gene: TRBV20-1
CDR3 length: 14
CDR3 protein: CSARVPGGGTEAFF

D gene: NA
J gene: TRBJ2-1
V gene: TRBV7-3
CDR3 length: 16
CDR3 protein: CASSQVGQGGYNEQFF

D gene: NA
J gene: TRBJ2-5
V gene: TRBV28
CDR3 length: 13
CDR3 protein: CASMKSNRETQYF

D gene: NA
J gene: TRBJ2-2
V gene: TRBV12-3/TRBV12-4
CDR3 length: 15
CDR3 protein: CASSFTSAGTGELFF

D gene: NA
J gene: TRBJ1-5
V gene: TRBV6-5
CDR3 length: 16
CDR3 protein: CASSYSRGPENQPQHF

D gene: TRBD1
J gene: TRBJ2-7
V gene: TRBV28
CDR3 length: 15
CDR3 protein: CASRPDREITYEQYF

D gene: NA
J gene: TRBJ2-5
V gene: TRBV6-5
CDR3 length: 15
CDR3 protein: CASSYLGPNQETQYF

D gene: NA
J gene: TRBJ1-4
V gene: TRBV4-3
CDR3 length: 15
CDR3 protein: CASSQGPATNEKLFF

D gene: NA
J gene: TRBJ2-5
V gene: TRBV6-1
CDR3 length: 16
CDR3 protein: CASSPPPSTGLETQYF

D gene: NA
J gene: TRBJ1-1
V gene: TRBV7-9
CDR3 length: 13
CDR3 protein: CASKEGSGTEAFF

D gene: NA
J gene: TRBJ1-2
V gene: TRBV6-1
CDR3 length: 15
CDR3 protein: CASSEGTVSNYGYTF

D gene: NA
J gene: TRBJ1-1
V gene: TRBV29-1
CDR3 length: 14
CDR3 protein: CSVDGGGGLTEAFF

D gene: NA
J gene: TRBJ1-4
V gene: TRBV20-1
CDR3 length: 14
CDR3 protein: CSARLIATNEKLFF

D gene: TRBD2
J gene: TRBJ2-1
V gene: TRBV30
CDR3 length: 13
CDR3 protein: CAWRAGLADEQFF

D gene: NA
J gene: TRBJ1-5
V gene: TRBV20-1
CDR3 length: 15
CDR3 protein: CSANQGGGGNQPQHF

D gene: NA
J gene: TRBJ2-7
V gene: TRBV5-1
CDR3 length: 14
CDR3 protein: CASSRGLSSYEQYF

D gene: NA
J gene: TRBJ2-7
V gene: TRBV7-2
CDR3 length: 13
CDR3 protein: CASSLDSLGEQYF

D gene: NA
J gene: TRBJ1-4
V gene: TRBV13
CDR3 length: 14
CDR3 protein: CASSSRWEGEKLFF

D gene: NA
J gene: TRBJ1-4
V gene: TRBV7-2
CDR3 length: 17
CDR3 protein: CASSLVVGGSPNEKLFF

D gene: NA
J gene: TRBJ2-7
V gene: TRBV5-1
CDR3 length: 15
CDR3 protein: CASRGGGASSYEQYF

D gene: NA
J gene: TRBJ1-4
V gene: TRBV20-1
CDR3 length: 16
CDR3 protein: CSARRVGYTTNEKLFF

D gene: TRBD2
J gene: TRBJ2-1
V gene: TRBV7-3
CDR3 length: 18
CDR3 protein: CASSLTTSGIDGYNEQFF

D gene: NA
J gene: TRBJ2-7
V gene: TRBV6-1
CDR3 length: 15
CDR3 protein: CASSVETLRPYEQYF

D gene: TRBD2
J gene: TRBJ2-5
V gene: TRBV2
CDR3 length: 16
CDR3 protein: CASRPPVLAGGETQYF

D gene: NA
J gene: TRBJ1-4
V gene: TRBV4-3
CDR3 length: 16
CDR3 protein: CASSQVRDPSREKLFF

D gene: NA
J gene: TRBJ1-1
V gene: TRBV6-2/TRBV6-3
CDR3 length: 11
CDR3 protein: CASSSSTKAFF

D gene: NA
J gene: TRBJ2-7
V gene: TRBV27
CDR3 length: 14
CDR3 protein: CASSLFRASYEQYF

D gene: NA
J gene: TRBJ2-3
V gene: TRBV6-1
CDR3 length: 16
CDR3 protein: CASRRTPAGDRDTQYF

D gene: TRBD1
J gene: TRBJ1-1
V gene: TRBV7-2
CDR3 length: 14
CDR3 protein: CASSFNRGGTEAFF

D gene: NA
J gene: TRBJ2-6
V gene: TRBV4-3
CDR3 length: 16
CDR3 protein: CASSQDVGFGANVLTF

D gene: NA
J gene: TRBJ2-5
V gene: TRBV3-1
CDR3 length: 14
CDR3 protein: CASSQEGSRVGLFF

D gene: NA
J gene: TRBJ1-4
V gene: TRBV20-1
CDR3 length: 14
CDR3 protein: CSAREAANDGKLFF

D gene: NA
J gene: TRBJ2-1
V gene: TRBV11-3
CDR3 length: 13
CDR3 protein: CASSAQPGVEQFF

D gene: NA
J gene: TRBJ1-6
V gene: TRBV5-1
CDR3 length: 15
CDR3 protein: CASSLDGGRDSPLHF

D gene: TRBD2
J gene: TRBJ2-7
V gene: TRBV29-1
CDR3 length: 13
CDR3 protein: CSVLAEVSYEQYF

D gene: TRBD1
J gene: TRBJ2-7
V gene: TRBV2
CDR3 length: 14
CDR3 protein: CASSLDRWTYEQYF

D gene: NA
J gene: TRBJ1-5
V gene: TRBV11-2
CDR3 length: 15
CDR3 protein: CASSLQGNSNQPQHF

D gene: TRBD2
J gene: TRBJ2-7
V gene: TRBV20-1
CDR3 length: 13
CDR3 protein: CSARSREGYEQYF

D gene: NA
J gene: TRBJ2-5
V gene: TRBV20-1
CDR3 length: 14
CDR3 protein: CSAGAMELQETQYF

D gene: NA
J gene: TRBJ1-1
V gene: TRBV7-9
CDR3 length: 12
CDR3 protein: CASSSVSTEAFF

D gene: NA
J gene: TRBJ2-7
V gene: TRBV2
CDR3 length: 13
CDR3 protein: CASSEPFRLEQYF

D gene: NA
J gene: TRBJ2-1
V gene: TRBV7-9
CDR3 length: 15
CDR3 protein: CASSLDLSSYNEQFF

D gene: TRBD1
J gene: TRBJ1-2
V gene: TRBV28
CDR3 length: 15
CDR3 protein: CASAQGGGGRYGYTF

D gene: TRBD2
J gene: TRBJ2-7
V gene: TRBV28
CDR3 length: 17
CDR3 protein: CASRPPPTSFTPYEQYF

D gene: NA
J gene: TRBJ1-1
V gene: TRBV6-1
CDR3 length: 13
CDR3 protein: CASRRDGSFEAFF

D gene: NA
J gene: TRBJ2-5
V gene: TRBV20-1
CDR3 length: 15
CDR3 protein: CSARVPWDTQETQYF

D gene: NA
J gene: TRBJ2-7
V gene: TRBV27
CDR3 length: 15
CDR3 protein: CASSLGLEPSYEQYF

D gene: NA
J gene: TRBJ2-5
V gene: TRBV27
CDR3 length: 13
CDR3 protein: CASSPGQEETQYF

D gene: TRBD1
J gene: TRBJ1-5
V gene: TRBV6-2/TRBV6-3
CDR3 length: 15
CDR3 protein: CASRGQAGSNQPQHF

D gene: TRBD1
J gene: TRBJ2-7
V gene: TRBV6-2/TRBV6-3
CDR3 length: 15
CDR3 protein: CASSSGTGISYEQYF

D gene: TRBD1
J gene: TRBJ2-1
V gene: TRBV12-3/TRBV12-4
CDR3 length: 15
CDR3 protein: CASRSGTGSYNEQFF

D gene: NA
J gene: TRBJ2-2
V gene: TRBV7-9
CDR3 length: 13
CDR3 protein: CASTTHRTGELFF

D gene: NA
J gene: TRBJ2-7
V gene: TRBV29-1
CDR3 length: 13
CDR3 protein: CSVRDRSSYEQYF

D gene: TRBD1
J gene: TRBJ1-6
V gene: TRBV5-1
CDR3 length: 19
CDR3 protein: CASRSGTATQEDYNSPLHF

D gene: TRBD1
J gene: TRBJ1-5
V gene: TRBV2
CDR3 length: 13
CDR3 protein: CASKRQGRQPQHF

D gene: NA
J gene: TRBJ2-7
V gene: TRBV20-1
CDR3 length: 13
CDR3 protein: CSANRIDSYEQYF